This record concerns one T cell receptor (beta chain) sequence. This clone was seen a handful of times. No antigen is known for it. No base quality information exists; no much larger clone differs at one position. Participants in the prospective study were enrolled through a virtual design, were aged roughly 18 to 100 years, and lived in about 25 United States geographic areas. Cohort assignment in the prospective study relied on participant-reported clinical history from a screening survey and a study questionnaire. Mobile phlebotomists in the prospective study collected whole blood, serum and a nasopharyngeal or oropharyngeal swab from every participant. Additional blood draws and questionnaires over an approximately two-month period could optionally be provided by prospective study participants. Blood samples from the prospective study were shipped frozen or at room temperature prior to DNA extraction.

TCRbeta CDR3 regions were amplified from genomic DNA by means of the immunoSEQ Assay, a bias-controlled multiplex PCR. As for the authors' bioinformatics: Within the assay, amplification of reference gene primers was used to estimate how many nucleated cells each sample contained. To quantify the absolute abundance of each unique TCRbeta CDR3 rearrangement, sequence reads were collapsed and filtered. For each sample, productive Simpson clonality was calculated by taking the square root of Simpson's diversity index across productive rearrangements. TCRdb holds this immuneACCESS table with in-frame rearrangements only. Some clones are missing; in checked studies, unresolved V genes explain under half, and the rest has no known cause. The D gene and trimming were derived from the DNA, and the V and J assignments and clone size from that table. Present in this sample are 210,000 or so clones, about 90% of which were seen just once. The top ten constitute 3.1% of the sample.

The sample originates from a study of blood T cell repertoires in COVID-19 (dated by TCRdb to 2020 to 2022). Turning to the overall study: Recovered participants in ImmuneRACE Cohort 3 were defined by two consecutive negative NP/OP PCR tests, clearance by a healthcare professional, or resolution of symptoms. The material from the prospective study consisted of cDNA or gDNA derived from T cells, B-cell-depleted T cells, or PBMCs. Subjects who had been exposed to COVID-19, were actively infected with it, or had recovered from it provided the deeply sampled blood TCRbeta repertoires that made up the dataset. Sample metadata almost always included a de-identified subject ID, COVID-19 status, age in years and sex. Samples covering the acute and convalescent phases of COVID-19 were provided by collaborators in the United States, Italy and Spain. Samples were obtained from the ongoing ImmuneRACE study (first 160 participants) and from some 1,200 subjects provided by 6 global collaborators. The repertoires were made available in a free public database intended to serve as a resource for research on the immune response to SARS-CoV-2. Where HLA class I and class II types were available, the types were taken from metadata supplied by the sample provider, not from assay-based typing.

Beyond this particular receptor, the publication reports: How much clinical and demographic metadata was included differed by source and by participant, and the metadata was provided uncurated.

The sequenced sample was PBMCs or T cells enriched from blood (not recorded which). The source of this sequence is a woman in her fifties or sixties in a cohort exposed to, infected with or recovered from COVID-19 (not recorded which).

CDR3 loop: CASSLLPEINTEAFF. The nucleotide sequence reads TGTGCCAGCAGTTTACTTCCGGAGATCAACACTGAAGCTTTCTTT. The chain is made from TRBV27 and TRBJ1-1, with no D gene named confidently. V gives up 2 bases and J gives up 2 bases, and the segment between their germline ends measures 12 bases. Reading from cysteine to phenylalanine, the CDR3 counts 15 amino acids. The CDR3 DNA has 45 bases and is translated from base 1. In the germline V gene (reference sequence), CDR1 corresponds to MNHEY and CDR2 to SMNVEV.